This TCR beta chain is from a study of T-cell memory formation after mild COVID-19. Study details: TCR clusters were mostly donor specific.

Study observations and caveats: Clones shrinking between day 15 and 85 showed a balanced CD4/CD8 split, and those that grew later tilted toward CD4+. Cross-reactive memory apparently joined, as some responding clones appeared in pre-infection memory.

Points on this clonotype: As yet, its antigen is unknown.

TCRdb re-called the 5' RACE reads through MiXCR, storing one row per CDR3 protein. The table records some 440,000 distinct CDR3 sequences, around 25% of them present only once. The V end was cut by 6 bases, the J end by 6 bases, with 26 bases between. Germline lookup yields CDR1 MNHNS and CDR2 SASEGT. There are 18 residues in the CDR3. Sequenced sample: PBMCs or a T cell subset sorted from them (not recorded which). The source is an adult woman who had mild COVID-19 (a few samples of this study predate the infection). Cell type and time point are not known. The chain is built from TRBV6-1 and TRBJ2-2; no clear D. CDR3 DNA sequence: TGTGCCAGCAGACGCCAGCATTGGGAAGGGAACACACCCGGGGAGCTGTTTTTT. It yields the protein CASRRQHWEGNTPGELFF.